This TCR beta chain was sequenced during a study of shared clonotypes between healthy human individuals. Genomic DNA (from each subset) was split evenly across several immunoSEQ plates. TCRdb's table, derived via immunoSEQ multiplex PCR, lists solely in-frame clones and lacks some. The table has some 480,000 clones, less than 80% seen once. Of note for this clone: Other nucleotide sequences in the sample specify the same CDR3.

The length of the CDR3 is 13 residues. Germline V CDR1 and CDR2: LNHDA, SQIVND (reference sequence). V was clipped by 3 bases and J by 1 base, with 5 bases between them. This sequence originates from a woman aged 40 to 50 in good health. Some clones in this sample may be carry-over from other donors' samples. V and J are TRBV19 and TRBJ2-3; D is unresolved. The sample was PBMCs. The CDR3 nucleotides read TGTGCCAGTAGTATTTCCCGCACAGATACGCAGTATTTT. Translating gives CASSISRTDTQYF.